This entry concerns a single T cell receptor (beta chain). What it binds is unknown. The length of the CDR3 is 14 residues. Germline CDR1 SSHAT, CDR2 FNYEAQ (reference sequence). The J segment lost 5 bases and the V segment lost 5 bases, leaving 6 bases of the junction unmatched. The sample is drawn from a study of T cells after yellow fever vaccination. Study results and limitations: Secondary responses were weaker yet peaked faster, day 5 versus 15. Any FACS-sorted repertoire could hold abundant clonotypes that contaminate it from the bulk population.

By 5'RACE template switching, TCR cDNA was produced, with a universal primer site and UMIs added in the process. TCRdb processed the 5' RACE reads anew with MiXCR; each CDR3 protein has one entry. The table shows 150,000 or so distinct CDR3 sequences, with about a tenth occurring only once. This clonotype was obtained from a man younger than 30 who received the YFV17D yellow fever vaccine. This specimen consisted of CD8+ T cells sorted from PBMCs, obtained 45 days after the yellow fever booster vaccination. This sequence joins TRBV7-7 and TRBJ2-5; TRBD2 matches 9 bases. For the CDR3, the DNA is TGTGCCAGCAGCGGCGGGGGGGCAGCGGAGACCCAGTACTTC. Protein sequence: CASSGGGAAETQYF.